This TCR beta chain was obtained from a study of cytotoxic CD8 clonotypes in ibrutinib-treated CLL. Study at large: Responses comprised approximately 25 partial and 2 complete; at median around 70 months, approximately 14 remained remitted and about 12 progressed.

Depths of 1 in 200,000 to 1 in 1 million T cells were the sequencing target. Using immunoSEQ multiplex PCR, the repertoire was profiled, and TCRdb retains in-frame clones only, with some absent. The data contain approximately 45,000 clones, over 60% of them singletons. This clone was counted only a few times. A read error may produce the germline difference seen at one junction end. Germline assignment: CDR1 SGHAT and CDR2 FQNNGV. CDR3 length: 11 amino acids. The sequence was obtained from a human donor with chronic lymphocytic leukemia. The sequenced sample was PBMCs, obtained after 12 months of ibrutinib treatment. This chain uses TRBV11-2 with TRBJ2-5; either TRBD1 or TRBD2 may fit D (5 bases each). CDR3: CASSRGRDQDF. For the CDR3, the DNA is TGTGCCAGCAGCAGGGGACGGGACCAGGACTTC. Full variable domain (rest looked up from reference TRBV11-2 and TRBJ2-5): EAGVAQSPRYKIIEKRQSVAFWCNPISGHATLYWYQQILGQGPKLLIQFQNNGVVDDSQLPKDRFSAERLKGVDSTLKIQPAKLEDSAVYLCASSRGRDQDFGPGTRLLVL.